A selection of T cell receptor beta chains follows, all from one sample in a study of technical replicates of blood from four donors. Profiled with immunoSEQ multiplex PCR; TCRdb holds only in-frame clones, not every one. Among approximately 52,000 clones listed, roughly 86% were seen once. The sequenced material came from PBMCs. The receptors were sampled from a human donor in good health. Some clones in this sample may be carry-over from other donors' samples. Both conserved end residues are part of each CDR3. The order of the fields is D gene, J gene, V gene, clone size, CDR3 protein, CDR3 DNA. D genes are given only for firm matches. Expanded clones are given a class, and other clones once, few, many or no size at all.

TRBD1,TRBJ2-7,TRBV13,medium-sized,CASSSLAGQGTYEQYF,TGTGCCAGCAGCTCCTTGGCGGGACAGGGAACCTACGAGCAGTACTTC
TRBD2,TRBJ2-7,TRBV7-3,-,CASSLIGGSGEQYF,TGTGCCAGCAGCTTAATTGGCGGGAGTGGAGAGCAGTACTTC
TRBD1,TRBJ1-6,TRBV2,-,CASSEATGVDSPLHF,TGTGCCAGCAGTGAGGCGACAGGGGTGGATTCACCCCTCCACTTT
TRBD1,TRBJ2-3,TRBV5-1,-,CASSSMDRGSTDTQYF,TGCGCCAGCAGCTCGATGGACAGGGGCAGCACAGATACGCAGTATTTT
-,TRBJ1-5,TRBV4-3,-,CASSQQMNQPQHF,TGCGCCAGCAGCCAACAGATGAATCAGCCCCAGCATTTT
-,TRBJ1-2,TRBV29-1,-,CSVGDRPPYGYTF,TGCAGCGTTGGAGACAGGCCCCCGTATGGCTACACCTTC
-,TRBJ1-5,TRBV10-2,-,CASSELGVQPQHF,TGCGCCAGCAGTGAACTTGGTGTTCAGCCCCAGCATTTT
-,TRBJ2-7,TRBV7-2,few,CASSLPIQGSYEQYF,TGTGCCAGCAGCTTACCAATACAGGGCTCCTACGAGCAGTACTTC
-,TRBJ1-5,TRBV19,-,CASSQSVNQPQHF,TGTGCCAGTAGTCAGTCAGTCAATCAGCCCCAGCATTTT
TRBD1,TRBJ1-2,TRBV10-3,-,CAISTGGSSNGYTF,TGTGCCATCAGTACAGGGGGAAGTTCCAATGGCTACACCTTC
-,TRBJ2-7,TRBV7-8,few,CASSLYVMGVNEQYF,TGTGCCAGCAGCTTATACGTGATGGGAGTCAACGAGCAGTACTTC
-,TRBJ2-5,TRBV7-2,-,CASSLVPTTETQYF,TGTGCCAGCAGCTTAGTCCCGACTACAGAGACCCAGTACTTC
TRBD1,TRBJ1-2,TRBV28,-,CASSGQVVGGYTF,TGTGCCAGCAGCGGACAGGTGGTAGGTGGCTACACCTTC
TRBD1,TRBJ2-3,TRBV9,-,CASSVGTGGVSTDTQYF,TGTGCCAGCAGCGTAGGGACAGGGGGCGTAAGCACAGATACGCAGTATTTT
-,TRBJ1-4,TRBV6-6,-,CASTLAGEKLFF,TGTGCCAGCACCCTAGCCGGCGAAAAACTGTTTTTT
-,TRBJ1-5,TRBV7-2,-,CASTQALGAQPQHF,TGTGCCAGCACCCAGGCTCTTGGGGCACAGCCCCAGCATTTT
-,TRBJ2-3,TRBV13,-,CASSGQGEREAADTQYF,TGTGCCAGCAGTGGACAGGGAGAGCGGGAGGCGGCAGATACGCAGTATTTT
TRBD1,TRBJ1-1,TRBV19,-,CASSRPRQGGNTEAFF,TGTGCCAGTAGCCGACCCCGACAGGGTGGAAACACTGAAGCTTTCTTT
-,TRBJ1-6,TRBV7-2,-,CASSRDMVSPLHF,TGTGCCAGCAGCCGGGATATGGTTTCACCCCTCCACTTT
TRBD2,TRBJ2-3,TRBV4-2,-,CASSQGAGEGSDTQYF,TGTGCCAGCAGCCAAGGGGCGGGAGAGGGGTCAGATACGCAGTATTTT
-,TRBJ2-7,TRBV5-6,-,CASSLASSEQYF,TGTGCCAGCAGCTTGGCCTCCAGCGAGCAGTACTTC
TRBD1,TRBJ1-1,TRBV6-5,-,CASSSLQGANTEAFF,TGTGCCAGCAGTTCACTACAGGGGGCGAACACTGAAGCTTTCTTT
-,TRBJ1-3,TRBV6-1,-,CASSQTGGNTIYF,TGTGCCAGCAGCCAGACAGGTGGAAACACCATATATTTT
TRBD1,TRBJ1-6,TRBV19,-,CASSIKVGQGKPLHF,TGTGCCAGTAGTATCAAAGTGGGACAGGGAAAACCCCTCCACTTT
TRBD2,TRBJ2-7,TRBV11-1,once,CASSLSGRAYEQYF,TGTGCCAGCAGCTTATCGGGGAGGGCCTACGAGCAGTACTTC
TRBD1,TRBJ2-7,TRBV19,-,CASAGQGAPYEQYF,TGTGCCAGTGCGGGACAGGGGGCTCCCTACGAGCAGTACTTC
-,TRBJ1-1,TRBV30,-,CAWSVTAGTEAFF,TGTGCCTGGAGTGTAACAGCAGGGACTGAAGCTTTCTTT
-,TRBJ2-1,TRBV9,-,CASSGRTNSVGEQFF,TGTGCCAGCAGCGGGAGGACGAATAGCGTCGGTGAGCAGTTCTTC
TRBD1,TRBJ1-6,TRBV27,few,CASSPQGGSSYNSPLHF,TGTGCCAGCAGTCCCCAGGGGGGAAGCTCCTATAATTCACCCCTCCACTTT
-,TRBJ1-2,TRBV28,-,CASSLPYGYTF,TGTGCCAGCAGCCTCCCCTATGGCTACACCTTC
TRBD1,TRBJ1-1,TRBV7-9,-,CASSPDRLMNTEAFF,TGTGCCAGCAGCCCGGACAGGCTCATGAACACTGAAGCTTTCTTT
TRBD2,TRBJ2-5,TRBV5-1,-,CASSESGGAEETQYF,TGCGCCAGCAGCGAGAGCGGGGGGGCGGAGGAGACCCAGTACTTC
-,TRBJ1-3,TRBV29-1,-,CSVELGQGQAGNTIYF,TGCAGCGTTGAGTTGGGGCAGGGCCAGGCTGGAAACACCATATATTTT
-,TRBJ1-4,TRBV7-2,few,CASSLGQTGTNEKLFF,TGTGCCAGCAGCTTAGGGCAGACAGGCACCAATGAAAAACTGTTTTTT
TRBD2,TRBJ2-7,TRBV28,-,CASRAGGEQYF,TGTGCCAGCCGGGCGGGAGGCGAGCAGTACTTC
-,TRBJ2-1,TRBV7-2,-,CASSLAAGVEQFF,TGTGCCAGCAGCTTAGCCGCGGGCGTAGAGCAGTTCTTC
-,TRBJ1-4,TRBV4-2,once,CASSQGIGATNEKLFF,TGTGCCAGCAGCCAAGGCATAGGAGCAACTAATGAAAAACTGTTTTTT
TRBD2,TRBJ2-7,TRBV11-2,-,CASSGWTSGYEQYF,TGTGCCAGCAGCGGTTGGACTAGCGGCTACGAGCAGTACTTC
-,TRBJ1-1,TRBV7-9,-,CASSSPMNTEAFF,TGTGCCAGCAGCTCACCTATGAACACTGAAGCTTTCTTT
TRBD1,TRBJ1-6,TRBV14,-,CASSQATGLNSPLHF,TGTGCCAGCAGCCAAGCGACAGGGTTAAATTCACCCCTCCACTTT
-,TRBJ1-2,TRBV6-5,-,CASSYQLSYGYTF,TGTGCCAGCAGTTATCAATTGAGCTATGGCTACACCTTC
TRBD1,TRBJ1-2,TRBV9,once,CASSTQATGAYGYTF,TGTGCCAGCAGCACCCAAGCGACAGGGGCCTATGGCTACACCTTC
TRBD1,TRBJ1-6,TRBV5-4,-,CASSSGAGGVGSPLHF,TGTGCCAGCAGCTCTGGGGCAGGGGGCGTCGGATCACCCCTCCACTTT
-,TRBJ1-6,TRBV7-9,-,CASSEPGTRGEPLHF,TGTGCCAGCAGCGAACCGGGGACAAGGGGAGAACCCCTCCACTTT
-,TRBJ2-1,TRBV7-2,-,CASSSSSYNEQFF,TGTGCCAGCAGCTCTAGCTCCTACAATGAGCAGTTCTTC
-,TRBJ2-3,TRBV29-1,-,CSVRGTDTQYF,TGCAGCGTTCGGGGCACAGATACGCAGTATTTT
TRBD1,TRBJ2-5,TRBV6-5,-,CASSQGGAGTQYF,TGTGCCAGCAGCCAAGGGGGCGCCGGGACCCAGTACTTC
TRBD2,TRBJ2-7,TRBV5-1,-,CASSLSGGPFSYEQYF,TGCGCCAGCAGCCTAAGCGGGGGGCCGTTCTCCTACGAGCAGTACTTC
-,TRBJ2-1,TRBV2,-,CASIIESSYNEQFF,TGTGCCAGCATTATAGAGAGCTCCTACAATGAGCAGTTCTTC
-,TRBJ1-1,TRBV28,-,CASEMNTEAFF,TGTGCCAGTGAGATGAACACTGAAGCTTTCTTT
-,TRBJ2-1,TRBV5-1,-,CASSTGTFNEQFF,TGCGCCAGCAGCACTGGGACTTTTAATGAGCAGTTCTTC
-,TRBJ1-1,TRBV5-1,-,CASSLVVTTNTEAFF,TGCGCCAGCAGCTTGGTGGTTACAACAAACACTGAAGCTTTCTTT